A single TCR beta chain is shown here with its context. No antigen is known for it. No per-base quality is available; no much larger clone lies one base away. The library was made by the immunoSEQ multiplex PCR assay. In TCRdb, the immuneACCESS table is reduced to in-frame sequences with V and J assigned. These tables do not hold every clone; where another copy was compared, an unresolved V gene accounts for under half, and the others remain unexplained. Across this sample there are some 120,000 clones, with 89% seen only once. The ten largest clones add up to roughly 40% of the sample. This sample stems from a study of control samples from healthy donors and cancer patients (dated by TCRdb to the early 2020s). Source material: blood. The sequence derives from a man in his forties or fifties in good health.

The bases are TGTGCCACCAGCAGAGCTCTAGATGGCATTCAGTACTTC. Its translation reads: CATSRALDGIQYF. The chain employs TRBV15 and TRBJ2-4; the D gene cannot be resolved reliably. The germline V gene (reference sequence) sets CDR1 to LNHNV and CDR2 to YYDKDF. Deletion took 1 base off V and 9 bases off J, with a span of 10 bases between the germline ends. The CDR3 spans 13 residues, from the cysteine through the phenylalanine. This entry keeps only the CDR3 DNA: 39 bases, framed from base 1. The entire variable domain, with the stretches around the CDR3 drawn from the reference TRBV15 and TRBJ2-4 proteins, is DAMVIQNPRYQVTQFGKPVTLSCSQTLNHNVMYWYQQKSSQAPKLLFHYYDKDFNNEADTPDNFQSRRPNTSFCFLDIRSPGLGDTAMYLCATSRALDGIQYFGAGTRLSVL.